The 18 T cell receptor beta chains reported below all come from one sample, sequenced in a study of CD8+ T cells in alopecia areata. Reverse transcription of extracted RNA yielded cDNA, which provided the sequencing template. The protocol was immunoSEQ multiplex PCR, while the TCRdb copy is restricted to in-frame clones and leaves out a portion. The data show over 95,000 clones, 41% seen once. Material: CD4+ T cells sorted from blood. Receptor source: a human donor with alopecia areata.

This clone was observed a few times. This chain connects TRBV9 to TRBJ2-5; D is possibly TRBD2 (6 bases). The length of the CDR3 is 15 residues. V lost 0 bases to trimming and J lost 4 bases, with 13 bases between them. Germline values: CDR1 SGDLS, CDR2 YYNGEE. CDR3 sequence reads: CASSVGRGLGETQYF. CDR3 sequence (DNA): TGTGCCAGCAGCGTAGGGCGGGGCCTGGGAGAGACCCAGTACTTC.

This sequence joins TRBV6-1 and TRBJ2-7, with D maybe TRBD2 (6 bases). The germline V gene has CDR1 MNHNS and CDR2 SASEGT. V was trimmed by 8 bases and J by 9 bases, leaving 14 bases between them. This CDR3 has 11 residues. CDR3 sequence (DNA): TGTGCCAGCGGACATCCGGGAGTGCAGTACTTC. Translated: CASGHPGVQYF.

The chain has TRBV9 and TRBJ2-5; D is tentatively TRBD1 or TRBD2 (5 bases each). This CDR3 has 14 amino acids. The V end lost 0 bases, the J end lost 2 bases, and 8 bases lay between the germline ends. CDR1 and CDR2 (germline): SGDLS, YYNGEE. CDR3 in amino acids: CASSVDGGQETQYF. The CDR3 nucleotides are TGTGCCAGCAGCGTAGATGGGGGACAAGAGACCCAGTACTTC. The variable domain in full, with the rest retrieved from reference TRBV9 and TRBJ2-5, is DSGVTQTPKHLITATGQRVTLRCSPRSGDLSVYWYQQSLDQGLQFLIQYYNGEERAKGNILERFSAQQFPDLHSELNLSSLELGDSALYFCASSVDGGQETQYFGPGTRLLVL.

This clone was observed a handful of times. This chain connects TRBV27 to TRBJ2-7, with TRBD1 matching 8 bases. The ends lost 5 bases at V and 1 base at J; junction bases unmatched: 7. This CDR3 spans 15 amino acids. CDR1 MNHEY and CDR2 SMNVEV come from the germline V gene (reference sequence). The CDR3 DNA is TGTGCCAGCAGTCAGGGGACAGGATTTTCCTACGAGCAGTACTTC. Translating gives CASSQGTGFSYEQYF.

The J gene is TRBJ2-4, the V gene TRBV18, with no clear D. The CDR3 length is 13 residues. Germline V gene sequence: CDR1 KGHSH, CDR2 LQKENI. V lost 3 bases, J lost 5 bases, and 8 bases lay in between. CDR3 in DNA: TGTGCCAGCTCACCGTTAGAACAAAACATTCAGTACTTC. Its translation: CASSPLEQNIQYF.

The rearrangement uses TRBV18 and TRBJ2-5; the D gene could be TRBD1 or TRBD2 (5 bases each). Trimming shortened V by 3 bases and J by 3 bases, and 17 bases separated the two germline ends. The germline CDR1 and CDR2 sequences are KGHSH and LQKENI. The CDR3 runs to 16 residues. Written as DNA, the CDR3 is TGTGCCAGCTCACCGGAATCGGGACGTGTGAAAGAGACCCAGTACTTC. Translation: CASSPESGRVKETQYF.

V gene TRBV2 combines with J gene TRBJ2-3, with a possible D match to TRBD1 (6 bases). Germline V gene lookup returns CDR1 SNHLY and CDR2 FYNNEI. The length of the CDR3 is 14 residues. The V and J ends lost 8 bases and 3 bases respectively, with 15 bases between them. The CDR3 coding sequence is TGTGCCAGCCCAACAGGGTATGGGACAGATACGCAGTATTTT. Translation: CASPTGYGTDTQYF.

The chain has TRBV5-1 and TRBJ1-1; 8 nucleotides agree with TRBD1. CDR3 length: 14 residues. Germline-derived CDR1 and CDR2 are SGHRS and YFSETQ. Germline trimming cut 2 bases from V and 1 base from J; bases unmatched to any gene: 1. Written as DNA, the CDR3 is TGCGCCAGCAGCTTCGGACAGGGGAACACTGAAGCTTTCTTT. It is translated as CASSFGQGNTEAFF.

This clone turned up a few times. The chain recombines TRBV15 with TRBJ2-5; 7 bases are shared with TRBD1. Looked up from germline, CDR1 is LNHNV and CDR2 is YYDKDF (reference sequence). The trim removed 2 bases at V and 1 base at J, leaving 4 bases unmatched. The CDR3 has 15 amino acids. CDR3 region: CATSRTRDSQETQYF. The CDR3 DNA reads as TGTGCCACCAGCAGAACCAGGGACAGCCAAGAGACCCAGTACTTC.

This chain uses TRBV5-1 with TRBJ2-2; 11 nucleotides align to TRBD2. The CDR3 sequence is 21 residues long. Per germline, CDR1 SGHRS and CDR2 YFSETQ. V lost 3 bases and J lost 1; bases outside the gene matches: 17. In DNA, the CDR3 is TGCGCCAGCAGCTCTATTGGAGTGAGCTTGGGACTAGCGGAGAACACCGGGGAGCTGTTTTTT. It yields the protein CASSSIGVSLGLAENTGELFF.

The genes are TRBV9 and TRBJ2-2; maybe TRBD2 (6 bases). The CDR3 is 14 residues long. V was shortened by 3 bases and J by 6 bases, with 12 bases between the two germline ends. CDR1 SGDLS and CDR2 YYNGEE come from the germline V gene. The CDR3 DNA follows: TGTGCCAGCAGCGCGACTAGATTGGCCGGGGAGCTGTTTTTT. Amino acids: CASSATRLAGELFF. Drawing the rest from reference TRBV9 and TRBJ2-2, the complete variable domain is DSGVTQTPKHLITATGQRVTLRCSPRSGDLSVYWYQQSLDQGLQFLIQYYNGEERAKGNILERFSAQQFPDLHSELNLSSLELGDSALYFCASSATRLAGELFFGEGSRLTVL.

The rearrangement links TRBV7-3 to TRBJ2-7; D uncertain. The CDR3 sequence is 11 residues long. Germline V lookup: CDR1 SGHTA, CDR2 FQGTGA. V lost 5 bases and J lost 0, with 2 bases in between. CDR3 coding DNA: TGTGCCAGCAGCGTCTCCTACGAGCAGTACTTC. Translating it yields CASSVSYEQYF.

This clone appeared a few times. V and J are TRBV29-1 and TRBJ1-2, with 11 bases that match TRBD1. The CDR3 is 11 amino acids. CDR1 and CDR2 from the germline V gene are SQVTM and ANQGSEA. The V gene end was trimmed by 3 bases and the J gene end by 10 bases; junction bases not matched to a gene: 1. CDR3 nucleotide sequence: TGCAGCGTTGACGGACAGGGGGCCTACACCTTC. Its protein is CSVDGQGAYTF.

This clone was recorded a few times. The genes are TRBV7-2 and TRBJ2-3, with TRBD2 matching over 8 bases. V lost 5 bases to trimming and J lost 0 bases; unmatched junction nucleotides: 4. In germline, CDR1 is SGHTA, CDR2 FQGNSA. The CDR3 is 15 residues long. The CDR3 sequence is CASSRLARSTDTQYF. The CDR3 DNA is TGTGCCAGCAGCCGACTAGCGAGAAGCACAGATACGCAGTATTTT. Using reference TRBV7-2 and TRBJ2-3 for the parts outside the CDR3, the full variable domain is GAGVSQSPSNKVTEKGKDVELRCDPISGHTALYWYRQSLGQGLEFLIYFQGNSAPDKSGLPSDRFSAERTGGSVSTLTIQRTQQEDSAVYLCASSRLARSTDTQYFGPGTRLTVL.

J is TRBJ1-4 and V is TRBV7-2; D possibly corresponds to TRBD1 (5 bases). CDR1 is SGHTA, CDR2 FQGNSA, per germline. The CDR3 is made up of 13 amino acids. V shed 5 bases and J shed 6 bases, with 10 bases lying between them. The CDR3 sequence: CASSARVDEKLFF. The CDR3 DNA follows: TGTGCCAGCAGCGCCAGGGTTGATGAAAAACTGTTTTTT. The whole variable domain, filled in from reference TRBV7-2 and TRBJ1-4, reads GAGVSQSPSNKVTEKGKDVELRCDPISGHTALYWYRQSLGQGLEFLIYFQGNSAPDKSGLPSDRFSAERTGGSVSTLTIQRTQQEDSAVYLCASSARVDEKLFFGSGTQLSVL.

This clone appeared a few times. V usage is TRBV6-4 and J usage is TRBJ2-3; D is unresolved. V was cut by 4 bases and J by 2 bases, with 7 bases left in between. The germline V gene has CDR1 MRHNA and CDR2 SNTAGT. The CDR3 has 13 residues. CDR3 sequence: CASSVEFTDTQYF. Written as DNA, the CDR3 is TGTGCCAGCAGTGTAGAGTTCACAGATACGCAGTATTTT.

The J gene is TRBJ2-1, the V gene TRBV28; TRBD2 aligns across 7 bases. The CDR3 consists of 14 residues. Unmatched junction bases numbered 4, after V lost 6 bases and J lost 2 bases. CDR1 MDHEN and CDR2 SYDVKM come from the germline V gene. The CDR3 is CASRPGGTYNEQFF. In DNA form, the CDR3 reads TGTGCCAGCAGACCCGGGGGGACCTACAATGAGCAGTTCTTC.

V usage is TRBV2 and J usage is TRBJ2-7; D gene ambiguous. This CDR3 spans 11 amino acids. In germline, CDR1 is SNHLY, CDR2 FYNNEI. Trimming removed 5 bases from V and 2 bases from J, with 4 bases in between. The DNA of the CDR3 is TGTGCCAGCAGTCAGACCTACGAGCAGTACTTC. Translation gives CASSQTYEQYF.